The 6 T cell receptor beta chains presented below share a single source sample, sequenced in a study of CD8 T cells in ankylosing spondylitis. TCRdb reprocessed the 5' RACE reads via MiXCR and lists one record per CDR3 protein. The sample contains about 250,000 distinct CDR3 sequences, 7.5% to 9.5% of which appear only once. The sequencing input was blood, either unsorted or a sorted T cell fraction (not recorded which). Receptor source: a female donor with ankylosing spondylitis or in good health (not recorded which).

This clonotype has ten or more counts. The V call is TRBV18, the J call TRBJ1-1, with TRBD1 identical over 7 bases. CDR1 and CDR2 from the germline V gene are KGHSH and LQKENI. There are 13 residues in the CDR3. V was clipped by 4 bases and J by 6 bases; unmatched bases: 5. In nucleotides, the CDR3 is TGTGCCAGCTCACGACGGGACAGTCCTGAAGCTTTCTTT. Its protein product is CASSRRDSPEAFF.

The J gene is TRBJ2-1, the V gene TRBV20-1; D tentatively reads TRBD1 or TRBD2 (7 bases each). V was shortened by 4 bases and J by 1 base, with 11 bases between the two germline ends. This CDR3 region has 14 residues. Germline V lookup: CDR1 DFQATT, CDR2 SNEGSKA (reference sequence). The CDR3: CSATRGGSYNEQFF. The CDR3 nucleotides read TGCAGTGCTACCAGGGGGGGGTCCTACAATGAGCAGTTCTTC.

The table lists this clonotype with many counts. The chain joins TRBV20-1 to TRBJ2-1, with TRBD2 identical over 12 bases. Unmatched junction bases numbered 4, after V lost 0 bases and J lost 1 base. CDR3 size: 17 residues. CDR1 is DFQATT and CDR2 is SNEGSKA in the germline V gene (reference sequence). CDR3 sequence (DNA): TGCAGTGCTAGAGATAGCACTAGCGGGAGGTCCTACAATGAGCAGTTCTTC. Encoded protein: CSARDSTSGRSYNEQFF.

This clonotype came up many times. The chain employs TRBV4-3 and TRBJ2-1; D possibly corresponds to TRBD2 (6 bases). The CDR3 has 16 residues. Trimming left V 2 bases short and J 2 bases short, with 13 bases between. The V gene's germline CDR1 is LGHNA and CDR2 YSLEER. CDR3 residues: CASSQTAGTAYNEQFF. The CDR3 DNA reads as TGCGCCAGCAGCCAAACTGCCGGGACTGCCTACAATGAGCAGTTCTTC.

This clonotype was counted many times. This rearrangement joins TRBV12-3 or TRBV12-4 to TRBJ2-2; D is perhaps TRBD1 (6 bases). The CDR3 consists of 14 residues. V lost 5 bases and J lost 6, with 13 bases in between. CDR3 loop: CASSLGTSAGELFF. In nucleotides, the CDR3 is TGTGCCAGCAGTCTCGGGACATCTGCCGGGGAGCTGTTTTTT.

This clonotype was counted many times. V is TRBV29-1 and J is TRBJ2-1; 7 bases line up with TRBD1. The CDR3 is 12 residues long. In germline, CDR1 is SQVTM, CDR2 ANQGSEA. V shed 7 bases and J 6 bases; nucleotides not matched to a gene: 6. The CDR3 protein is CSGLTGFNEQFF. The CDR3 DNA reads TGCAGCGGCCTGACAGGGTTCAATGAGCAGTTCTTC.